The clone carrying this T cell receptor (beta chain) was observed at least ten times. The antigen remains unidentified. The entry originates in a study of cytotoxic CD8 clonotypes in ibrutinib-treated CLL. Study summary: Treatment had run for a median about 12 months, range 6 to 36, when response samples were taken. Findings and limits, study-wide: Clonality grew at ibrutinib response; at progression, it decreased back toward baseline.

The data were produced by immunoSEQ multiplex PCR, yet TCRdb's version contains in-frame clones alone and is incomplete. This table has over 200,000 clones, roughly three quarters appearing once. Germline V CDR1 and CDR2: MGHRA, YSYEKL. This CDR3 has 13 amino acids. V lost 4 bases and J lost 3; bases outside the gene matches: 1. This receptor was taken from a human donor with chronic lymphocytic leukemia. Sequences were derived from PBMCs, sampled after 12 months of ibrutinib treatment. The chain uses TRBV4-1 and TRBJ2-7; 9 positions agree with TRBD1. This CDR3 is CASSRQGGYEQYF. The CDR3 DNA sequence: TGCGCCAGCAGCCGACAGGGGGGCTACGAGCAGTACTTC.